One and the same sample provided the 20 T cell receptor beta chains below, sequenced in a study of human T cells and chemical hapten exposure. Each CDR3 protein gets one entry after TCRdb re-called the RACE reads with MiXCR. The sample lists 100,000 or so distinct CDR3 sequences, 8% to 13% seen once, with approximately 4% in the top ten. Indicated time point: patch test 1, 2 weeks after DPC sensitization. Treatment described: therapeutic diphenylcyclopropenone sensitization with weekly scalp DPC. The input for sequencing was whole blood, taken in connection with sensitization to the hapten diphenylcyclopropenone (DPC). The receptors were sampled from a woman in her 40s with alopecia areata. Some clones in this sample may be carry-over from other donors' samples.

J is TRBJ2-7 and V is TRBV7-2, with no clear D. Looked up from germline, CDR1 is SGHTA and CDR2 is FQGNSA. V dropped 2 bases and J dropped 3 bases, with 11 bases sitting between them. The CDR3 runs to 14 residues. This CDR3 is CASSLRRTGYEQYF. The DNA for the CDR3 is TGTGCCAGCAGCTTACGCAGGACGGGCTACGAGCAGTACTTC.

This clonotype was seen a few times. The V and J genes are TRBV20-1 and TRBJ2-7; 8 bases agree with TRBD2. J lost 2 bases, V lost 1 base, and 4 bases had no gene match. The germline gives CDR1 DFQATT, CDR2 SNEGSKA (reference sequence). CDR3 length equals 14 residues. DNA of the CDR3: TGCAGTGCTAGAGGGGGGACTAGGACCTACGAGCAGTACTTC. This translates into CSARGGTRTYEQYF.

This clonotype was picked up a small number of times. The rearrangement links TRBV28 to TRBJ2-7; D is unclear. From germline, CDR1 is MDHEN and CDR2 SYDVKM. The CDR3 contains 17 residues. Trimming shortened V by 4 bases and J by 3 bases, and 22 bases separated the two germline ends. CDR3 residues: CASSSPGHVFGDYEQYF. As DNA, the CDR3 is TGTGCCAGCAGTTCCCCCGGGCATGTCTTTGGGGACTACGAGCAGTACTTC.

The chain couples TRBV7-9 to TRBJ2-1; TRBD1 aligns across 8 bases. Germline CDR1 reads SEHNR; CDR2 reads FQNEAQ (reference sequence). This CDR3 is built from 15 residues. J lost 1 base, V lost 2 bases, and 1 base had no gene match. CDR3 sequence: CASSLRTGSYNEQFF. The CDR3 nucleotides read TGTGCCAGCAGCTTAAGGACAGGGTCCTACAATGAGCAGTTCTTC.

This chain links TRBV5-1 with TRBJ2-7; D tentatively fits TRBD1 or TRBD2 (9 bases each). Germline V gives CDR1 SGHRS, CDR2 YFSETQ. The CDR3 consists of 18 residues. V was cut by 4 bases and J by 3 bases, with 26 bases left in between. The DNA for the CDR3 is TGCGCCAGCAGCCCCGGACAGGGGACGACTAGCGGAGACTACGAGCAGTACTTC. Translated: CASSPGQGTTSGDYEQYF.

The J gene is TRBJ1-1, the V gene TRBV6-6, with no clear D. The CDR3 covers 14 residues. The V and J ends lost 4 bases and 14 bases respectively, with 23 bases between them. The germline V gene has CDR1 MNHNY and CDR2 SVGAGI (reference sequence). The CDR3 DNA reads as TGTGCCAGCAGTTTCTCTCCGGGCCGACTGAAAATCTTCTTT. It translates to CASSFSPGRLKIFF.

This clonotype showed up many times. CDR3 sequence: CSVRTGAENYGYTF. Written as DNA, the CDR3 is TGCAGCGTTAGGACAGGCGCCGAGAACTATGGCTACACCTTC. The chain couples TRBV29-1 to TRBJ1-2, with 7 bases lining up with TRBD1. Germline V lookup: CDR1 SQVTM, CDR2 ANQGSEA. The CDR3 has 14 residues. Trimming at V came to 5 bases and at J to 2 bases, leaving 8 bases not matched to a gene. Full variable domain (rest looked up from reference TRBV29-1 and TRBJ1-2): SAVISQKPSRDICQRGTSLTIQCQVDSQVTMMFWYRQQPGQSLTLIATANQGSEATYESGFVIDKFPISRPNLTFSTLTVSNMSPEDSSIYLCSVRTGAENYGYTFGSGTRLTVV.

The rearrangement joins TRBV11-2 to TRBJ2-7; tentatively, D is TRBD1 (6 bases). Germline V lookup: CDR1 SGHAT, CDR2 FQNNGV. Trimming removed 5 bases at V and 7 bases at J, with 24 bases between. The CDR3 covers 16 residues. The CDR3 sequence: CASSAGTQNRAGEQYF. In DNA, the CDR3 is TGTGCCAGCAGCGCCGGCACACAAAACAGGGCTGGGGAGCAGTACTTC. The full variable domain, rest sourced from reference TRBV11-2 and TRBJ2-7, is EAGVAQSPRYKIIEKRQSVAFWCNPISGHATLYWYQQILGQGPKLLIQFQNNGVVDDSQLPKDRFSAERLKGVDSTLKIQPAKLEDSAVYLCASSAGTQNRAGEQYFGPGTRLTVT.

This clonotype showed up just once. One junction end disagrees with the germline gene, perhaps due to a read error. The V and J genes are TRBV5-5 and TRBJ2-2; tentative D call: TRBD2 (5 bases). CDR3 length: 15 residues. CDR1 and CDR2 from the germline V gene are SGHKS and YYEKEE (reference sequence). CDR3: CASSSGTANTGELLF. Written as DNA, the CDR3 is TGTGCCAGCAGCTCCGGCACCGCGAACACCGGGGAGCTGCTTTTT.

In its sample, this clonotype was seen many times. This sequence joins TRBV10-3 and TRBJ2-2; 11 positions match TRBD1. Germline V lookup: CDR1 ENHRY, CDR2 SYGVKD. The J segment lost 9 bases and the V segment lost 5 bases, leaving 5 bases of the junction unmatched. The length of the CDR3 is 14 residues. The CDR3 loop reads CAISPGTGGRELFF. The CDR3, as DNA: TGTGCCATCAGTCCCGGGACAGGGGGTCGGGAGCTGTTTTTT.

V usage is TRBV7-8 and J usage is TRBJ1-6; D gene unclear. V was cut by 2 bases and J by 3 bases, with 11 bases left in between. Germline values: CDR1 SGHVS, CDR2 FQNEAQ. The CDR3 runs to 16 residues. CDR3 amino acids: CASSLSDASYNSPLHF. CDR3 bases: TGTGCCAGCAGCTTAAGCGACGCCAGCTATAATTCACCCCTCCACTTT.

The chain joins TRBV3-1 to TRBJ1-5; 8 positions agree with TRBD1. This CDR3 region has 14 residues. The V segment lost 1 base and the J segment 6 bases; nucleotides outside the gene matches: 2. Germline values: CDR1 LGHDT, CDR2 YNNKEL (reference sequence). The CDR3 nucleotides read TGTGCCAGCAGCCAAGGACAGGGGAGTCAGCCCCAGCATTTT. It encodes CASSQGQGSQPQHF.

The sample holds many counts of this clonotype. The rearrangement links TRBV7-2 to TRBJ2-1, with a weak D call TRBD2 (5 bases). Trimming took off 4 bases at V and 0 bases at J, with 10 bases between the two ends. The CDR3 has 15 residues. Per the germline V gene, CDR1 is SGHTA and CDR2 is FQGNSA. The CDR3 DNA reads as TGTGCCAGCAGCTATACTAGGAGCTCCTACAATGAGCAGTTCTTC. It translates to CASSYTRSSYNEQFF.

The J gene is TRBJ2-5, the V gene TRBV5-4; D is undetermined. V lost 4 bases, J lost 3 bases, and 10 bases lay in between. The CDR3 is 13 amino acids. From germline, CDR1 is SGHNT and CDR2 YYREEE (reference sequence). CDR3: CASSADMEETQYF. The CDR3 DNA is TGTGCCAGCAGCGCCGACATGGAAGAGACCCAGTACTTC.

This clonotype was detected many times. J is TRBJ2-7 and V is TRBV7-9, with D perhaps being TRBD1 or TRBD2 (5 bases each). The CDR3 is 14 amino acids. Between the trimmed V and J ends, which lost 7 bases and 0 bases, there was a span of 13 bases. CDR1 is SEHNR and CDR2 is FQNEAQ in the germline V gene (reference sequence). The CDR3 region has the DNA TGTGCCAGCACCGGCCGGGACCGCTCCTACGAGCAGTACTTC. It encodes CASTGRDRSYEQYF. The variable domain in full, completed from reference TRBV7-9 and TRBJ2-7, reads DTGVSQNPRHKITKRGQNVTFRCDPISEHNRLYWYRQTLGQGPEFLTYFQNEAQLEKSRLLSDRFSAERPKGSFSTLEIQRTEQGDSAMYLCASTGRDRSYEQYFGPGTRLTVT.

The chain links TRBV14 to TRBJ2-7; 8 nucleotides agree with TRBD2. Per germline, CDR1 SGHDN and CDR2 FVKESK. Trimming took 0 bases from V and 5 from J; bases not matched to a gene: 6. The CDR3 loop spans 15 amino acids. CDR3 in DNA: TGTGCCAGCAGCCAAGATACGGGAGGGCGTGACGAGCAGTACTTC. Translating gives CASSQDTGGRDEQYF.

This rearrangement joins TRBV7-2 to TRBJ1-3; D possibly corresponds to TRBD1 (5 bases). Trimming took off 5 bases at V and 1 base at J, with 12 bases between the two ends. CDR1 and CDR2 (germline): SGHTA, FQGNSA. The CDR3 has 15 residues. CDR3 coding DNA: TGTGCCAGCAGCAAATTGGGGGGATCTGGAAACACCATATATTTT. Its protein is CASSKLGGSGNTIYF.

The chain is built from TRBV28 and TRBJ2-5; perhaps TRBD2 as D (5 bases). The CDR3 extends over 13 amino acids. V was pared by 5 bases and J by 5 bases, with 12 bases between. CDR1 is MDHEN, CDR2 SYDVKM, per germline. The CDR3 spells CASSPPTGETQYF. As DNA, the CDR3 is TGTGCCAGCAGTCCCCCTACGGGGGAGACCCAGTACTTC.

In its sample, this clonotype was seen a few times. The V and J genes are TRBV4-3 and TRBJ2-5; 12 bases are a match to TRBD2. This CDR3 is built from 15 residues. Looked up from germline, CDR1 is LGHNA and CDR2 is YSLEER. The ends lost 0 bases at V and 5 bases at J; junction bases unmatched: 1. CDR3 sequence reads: CASSQELAGGETQYF. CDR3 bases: TGCGCCAGCAGCCAAGAGCTAGCGGGAGGGGAGACCCAGTACTTC.

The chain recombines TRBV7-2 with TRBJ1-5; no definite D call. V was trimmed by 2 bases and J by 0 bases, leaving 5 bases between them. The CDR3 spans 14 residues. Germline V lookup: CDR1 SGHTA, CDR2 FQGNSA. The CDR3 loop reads CASSLTHSNQPQHF. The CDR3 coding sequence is TGTGCCAGCAGCTTAACACATAGCAATCAGCCCCAGCATTTT.